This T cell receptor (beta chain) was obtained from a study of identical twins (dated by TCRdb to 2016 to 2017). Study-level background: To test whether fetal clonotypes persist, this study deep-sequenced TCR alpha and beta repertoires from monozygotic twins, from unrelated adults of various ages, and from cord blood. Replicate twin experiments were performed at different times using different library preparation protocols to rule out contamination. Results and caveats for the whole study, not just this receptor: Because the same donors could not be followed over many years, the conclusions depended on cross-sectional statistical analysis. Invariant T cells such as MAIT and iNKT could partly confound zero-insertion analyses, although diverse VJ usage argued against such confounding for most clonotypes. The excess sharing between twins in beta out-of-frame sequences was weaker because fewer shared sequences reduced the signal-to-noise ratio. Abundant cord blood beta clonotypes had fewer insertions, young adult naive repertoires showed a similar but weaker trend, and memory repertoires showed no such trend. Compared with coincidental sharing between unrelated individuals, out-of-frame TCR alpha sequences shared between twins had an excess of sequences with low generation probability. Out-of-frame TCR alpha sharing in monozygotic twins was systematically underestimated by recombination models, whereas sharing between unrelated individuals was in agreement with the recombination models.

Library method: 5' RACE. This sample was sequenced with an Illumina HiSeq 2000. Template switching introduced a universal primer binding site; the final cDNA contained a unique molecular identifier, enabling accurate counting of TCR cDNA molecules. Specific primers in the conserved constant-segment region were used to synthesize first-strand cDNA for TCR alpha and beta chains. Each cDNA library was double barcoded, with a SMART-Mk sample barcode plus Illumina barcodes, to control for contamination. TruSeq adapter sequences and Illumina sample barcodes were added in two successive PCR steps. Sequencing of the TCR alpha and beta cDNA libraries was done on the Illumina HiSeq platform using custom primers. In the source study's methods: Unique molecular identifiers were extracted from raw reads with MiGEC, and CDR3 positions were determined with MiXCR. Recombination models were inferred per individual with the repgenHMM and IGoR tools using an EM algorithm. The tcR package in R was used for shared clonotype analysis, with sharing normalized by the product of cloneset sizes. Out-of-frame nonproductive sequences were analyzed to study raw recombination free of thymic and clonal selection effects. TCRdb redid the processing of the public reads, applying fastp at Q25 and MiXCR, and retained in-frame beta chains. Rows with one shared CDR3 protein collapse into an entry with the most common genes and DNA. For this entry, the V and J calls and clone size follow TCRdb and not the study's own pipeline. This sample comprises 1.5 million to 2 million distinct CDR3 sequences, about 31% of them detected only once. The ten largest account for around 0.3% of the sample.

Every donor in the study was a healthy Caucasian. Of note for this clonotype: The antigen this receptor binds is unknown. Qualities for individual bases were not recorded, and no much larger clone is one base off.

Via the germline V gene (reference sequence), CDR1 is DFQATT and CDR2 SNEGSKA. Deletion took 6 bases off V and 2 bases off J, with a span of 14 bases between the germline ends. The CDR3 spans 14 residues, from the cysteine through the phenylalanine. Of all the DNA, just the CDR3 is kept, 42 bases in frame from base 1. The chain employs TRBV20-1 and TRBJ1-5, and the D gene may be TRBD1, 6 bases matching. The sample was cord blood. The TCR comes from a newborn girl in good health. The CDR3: CSARTAGGNQPQHF. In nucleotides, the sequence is TGCAGTGCGCGGACAGCTGGAGGCAATCAGCCCCAGCATTTT.